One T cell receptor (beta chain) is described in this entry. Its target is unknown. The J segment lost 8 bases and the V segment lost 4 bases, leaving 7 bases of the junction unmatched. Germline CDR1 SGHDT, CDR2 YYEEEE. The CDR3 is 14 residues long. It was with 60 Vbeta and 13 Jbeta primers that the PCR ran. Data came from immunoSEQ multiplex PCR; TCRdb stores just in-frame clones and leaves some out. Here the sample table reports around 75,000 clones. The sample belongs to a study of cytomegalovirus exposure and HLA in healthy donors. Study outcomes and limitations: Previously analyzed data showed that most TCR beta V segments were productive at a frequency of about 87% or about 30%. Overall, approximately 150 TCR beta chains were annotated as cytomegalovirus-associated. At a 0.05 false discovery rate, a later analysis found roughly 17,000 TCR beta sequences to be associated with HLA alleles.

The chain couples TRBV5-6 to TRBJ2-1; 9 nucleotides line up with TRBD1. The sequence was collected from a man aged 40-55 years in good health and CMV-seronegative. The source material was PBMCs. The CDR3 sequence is CASSLDRGLDEQFF. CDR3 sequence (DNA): TGTGCCAGCAGCCTAGACAGGGGGTTGGATGAGCAGTTCTTC.